What follows are 8 T cell receptor beta chains derived from one specimen sequenced in a study of PD-1 blockade in classical Hodgkin lymphoma. The method was immunoSEQ multiplex PCR; TCRdb's version includes in-frame clones alone and lacks a portion of them. This table has roughly 4,300 clones, 70% to 75% appearing once. Relapses following autologous stem cell transplantation were seen in all patients, with brentuximab vedotin exposure varying. This material consisted of peripheral blood mononuclear cells (PBMCs), taken at baseline. The receptors stem from a human donor with classical Hodgkin lymphoma.

The chain carries TRBV5-4 and TRBJ2-5; 13 nucleotides line up with TRBD2. Unmatched junction bases numbered 8, after V lost 4 bases and J lost 5 bases. CDR3 length: 16 amino acids. The germline CDR1 and CDR2 sequences are SGHNT and YYREEE (reference sequence). The CDR3 here is CASSGRTSGSRETQYF. The CDR3 coding sequence is TGTGCCAGCAGCGGCCGGACTAGCGGGAGTAGGGAGACCCAGTACTTC.

By proportion, this clone is medium-sized. The V and J genes are TRBV28 and TRBJ2-1; D might be TRBD1 (5 bases). V dropped 1 base and J dropped 2 bases, with 9 bases sitting between them. CDR3 length: 15 amino acids. The germline V gene has CDR1 MDHEN and CDR2 SYDVKM. The DNA for the CDR3 is TGTGCCAGCAGTTTATCAGGGAACCCCTACAATGAGCAGTTCTTC. Amino acids: CASSLSGNPYNEQFF.

Notes on this clone: Germline is not matched at one junction end, which may reflect a read error. V usage is TRBV7-2 and J usage is TRBJ2-2, with 7 bases fitting TRBD2. This CDR3 spans 16 amino acids. Germline V gene data show CDR1 as SGHTA and CDR2 as FQGNSA. The CDR3 region has the DNA TGTGCCAGCAGCTTACGACTAGCCTCCAGTCCCCGGGGAGCTGTTTTT. This translates into CASSLRLASSPRGAVF.

This clone appeared once. The chain employs TRBV6-6 and TRBJ1-2; D unresolved. The CDR3 sequence is 14 residues long. CDR1 is MNHNY, CDR2 SVGAGI, per germline (reference sequence). Trimming left V 4 bases short and J 0 bases short, with 9 bases between. The CDR3 DNA sequence: TGTGCCAGCAGTTCATTGCGAGCTAACTATGGCTACACCTTC. It translates to CASSSLRANYGYTF.

To note about this clone: The final CDR3 position lacks the conserved phenylalanine or tryptophan, pointing to a likely read error. This chain's CDR3 is CASTNAGFAGELFL. For the CDR3, the DNA is TGTGCTAGCACCAACGCAGGGTTTGCCGGGGAGCTGTTTCTT. The chain links TRBV7-7 to TRBJ2-2; TRBD1 might be the D (5 bases). The CDR3 contains 14 residues. Per the germline V gene, CDR1 is SSHAT and CDR2 is FNYEAQ (reference sequence).

The table lists this clone with a count of one. This sequence joins TRBV9 and TRBJ2-1, with TRBD2 identical over 11 bases. Trimming at V came to 1 base and at J to 8 bases, leaving 14 bases not matched to a gene. From germline, CDR1 is SGDLS and CDR2 YYNGEE. The CDR3 consists of 18 residues. The CDR3 region has the DNA TGTGCCAGCAGCGTAAGGGGGACTAGCGGAGGGGTCGGGGATGAGCAGTTCTTC. This gives the protein CASSVRGTSGGVGDEQFF.

This clone was picked up one time. This chain connects TRBV28 to TRBJ2-7; TRBD1 might be the D (5 bases). This CDR3 region has 12 residues. V lost 8 bases and J 0 bases, leaving 8 bases between the germline ends. Germline assignment: CDR1 MDHEN and CDR2 SYDVKM. CDR3 DNA sequence: TGTGCCAGCTGCAGGGACTCCTACGAGCAGTACTTC. This gives the protein CASCRDSYEQYF.

This clone showed up just a few times. The genes are TRBV2 and TRBJ2-1; the match to TRBD1 covers 9 bases. Germline V lookup: CDR1 SNHLY, CDR2 FYNNEI. This CDR3 contains 19 residues. J was trimmed by 0 bases and V by 2 bases; bases with no gene match: 11. Written as DNA, the CDR3 is TGTGCCAGCAGTGAAATGGGGGGACAGGGTTTGAGCTCCTACAATGAGCAGTTCTTC. Translation: CASSEMGGQGLSSYNEQFF.